The present T cell receptor beta chain was sequenced within a study of T-cell memory formation after mild COVID-19. Turning to the study itself: TCR clusters showed largely donor specificity.

Points on this clonotype: Its antigen is not identified.

Study results and limitations: Clones that contracted clustered mainly in CM and EM if CD4+ and in EMRA if CD8+. Among clones peaking at day 37 in the second wave, SARS-CoV-2 specificity remained unconfirmed.

The CDR3 has 19 amino acids. V was cut by 2 bases and J by 0 bases, with 17 bases left in between. CDR1 is MGHDK, CDR2 SYGVNS, per germline. Libraries for TCRalpha and TCRbeta carried sample barcodes and unique molecular identifiers via 5'RACE. TCRdb analysed the 5' RACE reads with MiXCR anew, one entry per CDR3 protein. The table records about 340,000 distinct CDR3 sequences, 10% to 15% of them present only once. Sequences were obtained from PBMCs or a T cell subset sorted from them (not recorded which). The TCR originated in a man between 18 and 35 years old who had mild COVID-19 (a few samples of this study predate the infection). Cell type and time point are not known. This chain connects TRBV25-1 to TRBJ2-6; D unclear. The CDR3 is CASSETTKWTHSGANVLTF. The CDR3 bases are TGTGCCAGCAGTGAAACCACTAAATGGACGCACTCTGGGGCCAACGTCCTGACTTTC.